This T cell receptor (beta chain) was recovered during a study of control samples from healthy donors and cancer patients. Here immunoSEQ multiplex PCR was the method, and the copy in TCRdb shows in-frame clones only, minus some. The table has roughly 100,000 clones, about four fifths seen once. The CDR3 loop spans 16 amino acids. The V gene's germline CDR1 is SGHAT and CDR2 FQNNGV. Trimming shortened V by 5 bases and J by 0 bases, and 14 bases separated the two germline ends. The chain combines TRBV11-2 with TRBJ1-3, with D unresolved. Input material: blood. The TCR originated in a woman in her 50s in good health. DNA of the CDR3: TGTGCCAGCAGCCTCGACCCTTCAATCTCTGGAAACACCATATATTTT. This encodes CASSLDPSISGNTIYF.